This TCR beta chain was captured by sequencing in a study of cytomegalovirus exposure and HLA in healthy donors. General study results and limits: In a later analysis, specific HLA alleles were associated with over 15,000 TCR beta sequences at a 0.05 false discovery rate. TCR beta chains numbering about 160 were designated cytomegalovirus-associated. Earlier analysis yielded a pattern in which most TCR beta V segments were productive about 90% or about 30% of the time.

V was shortened by 8 bases and J by 9 bases, with 8 bases between the two germline ends. The CDR3 length is 11 residues. The germline V gene has CDR1 MNHEY and CDR2 SVGAGI. 60 Vbeta and 13 Jbeta primers were used in PCR. Clones were read by immunoSEQ multiplex PCR, and TCRdb kept only the in-frame ones, dropping some. The sample carries around 110,000 clones, roughly three fifths recorded once. As regards this clone: Its antigen is still unknown.

This sequence joins TRBV6-5 and TRBJ2-6; the D is unclear. Material for sequencing was PBMCs. The source of this sequence is a man between 18 and 35 years old in good health and CMV-seronegative. CDR3: CASSPGNVLTF. The CDR3 DNA reads as TGTGCCAGCTCGCCCGGCAACGTCCTGACTTTC.